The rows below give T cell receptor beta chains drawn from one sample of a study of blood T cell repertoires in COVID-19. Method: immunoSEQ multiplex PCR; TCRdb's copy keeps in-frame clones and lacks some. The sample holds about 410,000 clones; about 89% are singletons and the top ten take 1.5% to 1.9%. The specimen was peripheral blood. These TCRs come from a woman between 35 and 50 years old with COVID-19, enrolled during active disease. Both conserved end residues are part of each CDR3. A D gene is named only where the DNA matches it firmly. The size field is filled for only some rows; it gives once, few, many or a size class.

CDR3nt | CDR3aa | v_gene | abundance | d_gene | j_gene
TGTGCCAGCAGTTTGCGAGCGGAAAATTCACCCCTCCACTTT | CASSLRAENSPLHF | TRBV27 | NA | NA | TRBJ1-6
TGCGCCAGCAGCTTGATCGGGACAGACCCTAACTATGGCTACACCTTC | CASSLIGTDPNYGYTF | TRBV5-1 | NA | TRBD1 | TRBJ1-2
TGTGCCAGCAGCGTAGTGGCAGGGCCGAACACTGAAGCTTTCTTT | CASSVVAGPNTEAFF | TRBV9 | NA | NA | TRBJ1-1
TGTGCCAGCAATAGCCGAAATGAGCAGTTCTTC | CASNSRNEQFF | TRBV6-5 | NA | NA | TRBJ2-1
TGTGCCAGCAGCTTGGGACAGGAAAACATTCAGTACTTC | CASSLGQENIQYF | TRBV5-4 | NA | NA | TRBJ2-4
TGCGCCAGCAGCGCAGTACCGGGACAGGGGAACACTGAAGCTTTCTTT | CASSAVPGQGNTEAFF | TRBV4-3 | NA | TRBD1 | TRBJ1-1
TGTGCCAGCAGCCATGCAGGGGACGATGCGCAGTATTTT | CASSHAGDDAQYF | TRBV6-5 | NA | NA | TRBJ2-3
TGTGCCAGCAGCTTGGCCACGGGGAACACCGGGGAGCTGTTTTTT | CASSLATGNTGELFF | TRBV5-4 | NA | NA | TRBJ2-2
TGTGCCAGCAGCCAGCCCGGCAGATGGGAGGGGAAACTGTTTTTT | CASSQPGRWEGKLFF | TRBV3-1/TRBV3-2 | NA | NA | TRBJ1-4
TGTGCCAGCAGTCTGCGACAGGGGGCTTCTTATGGCTACACCTTC | CASSLRQGASYGYTF | TRBV27 | NA | TRBD1 | TRBJ1-2
TGCAGCGTTGGAGGACTAGCGGGAGCCGGGGAGCTGTTTTTT | CSVGGLAGAGELFF | TRBV29-1 | NA | TRBD2 | TRBJ2-2
TGTGCCAGTAGTATCGGGAGCGGGAGGGCCGAGGCAGATACGCAGTATTTT | CASSIGSGRAEADTQYF | TRBV19 | NA | TRBD2 | TRBJ2-3
TGTGCCAGCAGCTTACTCAGGGGCGCGACAGATACGCAGTATTTT | CASSLLRGATDTQYF | TRBV7-2 | NA | NA | TRBJ2-3
TGTGCCAGCAGTTACCCGACAGGTCTGAACACTGAAGCTTTCTTT | CASSYPTGLNTEAFF | TRBV6-2/TRBV6-3 | NA | NA | TRBJ1-1
TGTGCCAGCAGCTTAGCGGGACAGCCCCTAGGGTATGGCTACACCTTC | CASSLAGQPLGYGYTF | TRBV7-9 | NA | TRBD1 | TRBJ1-2
TGTGCCAGCAGTGAAGCTCGGGGAGCTGGAAACACCATATATTTT | CASSEARGAGNTIYF | TRBV2 | NA | NA | TRBJ1-3
TGCGCCAGCAGCTTGGCCAGTGGAGGGGTTGGAAACACCATATATTTT | CASSLASGGVGNTIYF | TRBV5-1 | once | NA | TRBJ1-3
TGTGCCACCAGCAGAGATCGCAGAGAGCAGTTCTTC | CATSRDRREQFF | TRBV15 | NA | NA | TRBJ2-1
TGCGCCAGCAGCGAAACCCGGGACTCCTACGAGCAGTACTTC | CASSETRDSYEQYF | TRBV5-1 | NA | NA | TRBJ2-7
TGCGCCAGCAGCTTGGGGCTAGCGGAAAGCACAGATACGCAGTATTTT | CASSLGLAESTDTQYF | TRBV5-1 | NA | TRBD2 | TRBJ2-3
TGTGCCAGCAGCTTAGATCTAGCTAATGAAAAACTGTTTTTT | CASSLDLANEKLFF | TRBV11-2 | NA | NA | TRBJ1-4
TGTGCCAGCAGTGGACTAGCGGGGGGGCACACAGATACGCAGTATTTT | CASSGLAGGHTDTQYF | TRBV6-2/TRBV6-3 | NA | TRBD2 | TRBJ2-3
TGTGCCAGCAGTTACAACACAGGGAGGGATGGCTACACCTTC | CASSYNTGRDGYTF | TRBV13 | NA | NA | TRBJ1-2
TGTGCCTGGAGTGTGGGGGGGACCTATGGCTACACCTTC | CAWSVGGTYGYTF | TRBV30 | NA | NA | TRBJ1-2
TGTGCCAGCAGCCCTACAGGGATCCCTAATGAAAAACTGTTTTTT | CASSPTGIPNEKLFF | TRBV28 | NA | NA | TRBJ1-4
TGCAGCGTTAGAAGTGGGGCTGGGTATGAGCAGTTCTTC | CSVRSGAGYEQFF | TRBV29-1 | NA | NA | TRBJ2-1
TGTGCCAGCAGCTTAACCTCCAGTCGACTGGGAGCTTTCTTT | CASSLTSSRLGAFF | TRBV7-2 | NA | NA | TRBJ1-1
TGTGCCAGCAGCCCGGGAGGAGTGCTCTCCTACAATGAGCAGTTCTTC | CASSPGGVLSYNEQFF | TRBV14 | once | TRBD2 | TRBJ2-1
TGTGCCTGGGACAAGCTACAGGGTACTATGGAGTATGGTTCACCCCTCCACTTT | CAWDKLQGTMEYGSPLHF | TRBV30 | NA | NA | TRBJ1-6
TGTGCCAGCAGCTTTTCGGTGCGGGATACGCAGTATTTT | CASSFSVRDTQYF | TRBV7-9 | NA | NA | TRBJ2-3
TGTGCCAGCAGTAATTACAGGGGATACTATGGCTACACCTTC | CASSNYRGYYGYTF | TRBV28 | NA | TRBD1 | TRBJ1-2
TGCAGTGCTAGTATCGGGACAGGGCCCTACGAGCAGTACTTC | CSASIGTGPYEQYF | TRBV20-1 | NA | TRBD1 | TRBJ2-7
TGCAGCGTTGAAGATCCGACTCTGAGTAACACTGAAGCTTTCTTT | CSVEDPTLSNTEAFF | TRBV29-1 | NA | NA | TRBJ1-1
TGCGCCAGCAGCTTGATACGGTACCAAGAGACCCAGTACTTC | CASSLIRYQETQYF | TRBV5-1 | NA | NA | TRBJ2-5
TGTGCCAGCAGTTCCCCGACAGAAGGCTACACCTTC | CASSSPTEGYTF | TRBV6-5 | NA | NA | TRBJ1-2
TGTGCCAGCAGTTTATCGATAGGGGGCTATCAGCCCCAGCATTTT | CASSLSIGGYQPQHF | TRBV27 | NA | TRBD1 | TRBJ1-5
TGTGCCAGCAGCCAAGAAGGGGGAAATGGACTGATAAACTATGGCTACACCTTC | CASSQEGGNGLINYGYTF | TRBV14 | NA | NA | TRBJ1-2
TGTGCCAGTAGTATGAGTGGGGCGGGGAGCAATCAGCCCCAGCATTTT | CASSMSGAGSNQPQHF | TRBV19 | NA | NA | TRBJ1-5
TGTGCCTGGACTCCCCAGGGAAAGGTCTATGGCTACACCTTC | CAWTPQGKVYGYTF | TRBV30 | NA | NA | TRBJ1-2
TGCGCCAGCAGCCAAGACATAGTAGGTATGATCCAGGGTGAGCAGTTCTTC | CASSQDIVGMIQGEQFF | TRBV4-3 | NA | NA | TRBJ2-1
TGTGCCAGCAGCTTAGCCGGGACAGGGGGCTCTGGAAACACCATATATTTT | CASSLAGTGGSGNTIYF | TRBV7-9 | NA | TRBD1 | TRBJ1-3
TGTGCCTGGAGCCGGGGGTTGTCTGAAGCTTTCTTT | CAWSRGLSEAFF | TRBV30 | few | NA | TRBJ1-1
TGTGCCAGCAGCTTACGGGGAGGGGGCACTGAAGCTTTCTTT | CASSLRGGGTEAFF | TRBV7-9 | NA | NA | TRBJ1-1
TGTGCCAGCAGCTTTACAGGGCCAGCACCCCTCCACTTT | CASSFTGPAPLHF | TRBV5-6 | NA | NA | TRBJ1-6
TGTGCCAGCAGCCGGATTTCGGAGGACACTGAAGCTTTCTTT | CASSRISEDTEAFF | TRBV5-4 | NA | NA | TRBJ1-1
TGCGCCAGCCGGCTAACAGGGGCCAATTCACCCCTCCACTTT | CASRLTGANSPLHF | TRBV4-3 | NA | TRBD1 | TRBJ1-6
TGTGCCAGTAGTATAAATACGGGACTAGCGGGCAAAGATACGCAGTATTTT | CASSINTGLAGKDTQYF | TRBV19 | NA | TRBD2 | TRBJ2-3
NA | CASSYQVFGQGMNTEAFF | TRBV18 | NA | NA | TRBJ1-1
TGTGCCAGCAGCTTAGGGACAGGGGCGAACACCGGGGAGCTGTTTTTT | CASSLGTGANTGELFF | TRBV7-2 | NA | TRBD1 | TRBJ2-2
TGTGCCAGCAGTTACGGCAGGGGAAAAGGAAACACCATATATTTT | CASSYGRGKGNTIYF | TRBV6-2/TRBV6-3 | NA | NA | TRBJ1-3
TGTGCCACCAGGCAGGGGGCAGGGTCACCCCTCCACTTT | CATRQGAGSPLHF | TRBV24-1 | NA | TRBD1 | TRBJ1-6